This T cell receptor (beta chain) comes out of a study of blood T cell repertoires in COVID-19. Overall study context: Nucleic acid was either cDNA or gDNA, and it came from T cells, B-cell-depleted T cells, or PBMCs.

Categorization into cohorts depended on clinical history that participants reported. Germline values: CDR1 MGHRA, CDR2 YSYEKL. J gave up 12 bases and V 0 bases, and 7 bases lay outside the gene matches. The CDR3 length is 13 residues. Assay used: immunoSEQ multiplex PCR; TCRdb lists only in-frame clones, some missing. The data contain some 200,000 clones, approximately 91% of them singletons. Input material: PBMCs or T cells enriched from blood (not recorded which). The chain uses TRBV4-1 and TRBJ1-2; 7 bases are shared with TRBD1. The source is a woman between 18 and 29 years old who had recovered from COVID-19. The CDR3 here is CASSQEGWDSHTF. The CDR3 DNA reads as TGCGCCAGCAGCCAAGAGGGATGGGACAGTCACACCTTC.